One sample yielded the 22 T cell receptor beta chains listed below, sequenced in a study of T cells in Graves' hyperthyroidism and ophthalmopathy. There were TCR beta CDR3 regions amplified from RNA transcripts. The TCR CDR3 first-round RT-PCR relied on the HTBI primer set. MiXCR, applied by TCRdb to the multiplex PCR reads, yields one record per CDR3 protein. The sample includes around 520,000 distinct CDR3 sequences, roughly a quarter of them seen just once. The sequenced material came from blood. The receptors originated from a woman aged 25 to 45 with Graves' ophthalmopathy.

This clonotype has more than one count but fewer than ten. The chain joins TRBV20-1 to TRBJ1-1, with D maybe TRBD1 (5 bases). In germline, CDR1 is DFQATT, CDR2 SNEGSKA (reference sequence). There are 14 residues in the CDR3. Trimming shortened V by 6 bases and J by 0 bases, and 14 bases separated the two germline ends. The CDR3 region has the DNA TGCAGTGCCGTGGCTGGGGCCATGAACACTGAAGCTTTCTTT. Amino acids: CSAVAGAMNTEAFF.

This clonotype came up many times. A much larger clone sits a single nucleotide away, making a read error possible. The rearrangement links TRBV6-1 to TRBJ1-1, with unresolved D. Trimming pared 7 bases from V and 0 bases from J, leaving 3 bases between. In germline, CDR1 is MNHNS, CDR2 SASEGT. This CDR3 has 11 residues. Here the CDR3 DNA reads TGTGCCAGCATCATGAACACTGAAGCTTTCTTT. It codes for CASIMNTEAFF.

This clonotype was counted many times. A much larger clonotype is one base distant, so this may be a read error. The V call is TRBV6-5, the J call TRBJ1-1; D is undetermined. Germline values: CDR1 MNHEY, CDR2 SVGAGI. The CDR3 has 15 residues. CDR3 nucleotide sequence: TGTGCCAGCAGTTATCAGCCCAGTATGAACACTGGAGCTTTCTTT. This translates into CASSYQPSMNTGAFF.

This clonotype was counted once. This rearrangement joins TRBV18 to TRBJ1-2; weak D call: TRBD1 (6 bases). Germline V CDR1 and CDR2: KGHSH, LQKENI. V was pared by 2 bases and J by 0 bases, with 16 bases between. The CDR3 contains 17 residues. Here the CDR3 DNA reads TGTGCCAGCTCACCAGAGTTTCCAGGGGCGTCTAACTATGGCTACACCTTC. Residues: CASSPEFPGASNYGYTF. Variable domain in full (rest from reference TRBV18 and TRBJ1-2): NAGVMQNPRHLVRRRGQEARLRCSPMKGHSHVYWYRQLPEEGLKFMVYLQKENIIDESGMPKERFSAEFPKEGPSILRIQQVVRGDSAAYFCASSPEFPGASNYGYTFGSGTRLTVV.

This clonotype occurred many times. This chain joins TRBV15 and TRBJ2-2; 8 nucleotides line up with TRBD1. CDR3 length: 21 residues. The V gene's germline CDR1 is LNHNV and CDR2 YYDKDF (reference sequence). V was clipped by 5 bases and J by 3 bases; unmatched bases: 23. CDR3: CATSRFPRGQEGVGDTGELFF. The CDR3 nucleotides are TGTGCCACCAGCCGTTTTCCCAGGGGGCAAGAGGGCGTGGGAGACACCGGGGAGCTGTTTTTT.

This clonotype was counted many times. The chain carries TRBV3-1 and TRBJ1-1; unclear D gene. Trimming pared 2 bases from V and 4 bases from J, leaving 5 bases between. Germline V gene lookup returns CDR1 LGHDT and CDR2 YNNKEL (reference sequence). The CDR3 has 12 amino acids. The CDR3 region has the DNA TGTGCCAGCAGCCAATCTCTCACTGAAGCTTTCTTT. It encodes CASSQSLTEAFF. The full variable domain, with the rest looked up from reference TRBV3-1 and TRBJ1-1, is DTAVSQTPKYLVTQMGNDKSIKCEQNLGHDTMYWYKQDSKKFLKIMFSYNNKELIINETVPNRFSPKSPDKAHLNLHINSLELGDSAVYFCASSQSLTEAFFGQGTRLTVV.

This chain connects TRBV12-3 or TRBV12-4 to TRBJ1-2, with D unresolved. V gave up 3 bases and J gave up 8 bases, with 10 bases separating them. The CDR3 sequence is 12 residues long. CDR3 in DNA: TGTGCCAGCAGTTTGCTCCAGGAAGGCTACACCTTC. It translates to CASSLLQEGYTF.

This clonotype has ten or more counts. The chain links TRBV12-3 or TRBV12-4 to TRBJ1-1; no clear D gene. The CDR3 has 13 residues. Trimming took off 5 bases at V and 1 base at J, with 8 bases between the two ends. Here the CDR3 reads CASSLNQNTEAFF. CDR3 nucleotides: TGTGCCAGCAGTCTAAATCAGAACACTGAAGCTTTCTTT.

This clonotype was observed many times. CDR3 loop: CSASDAAGGNTEAFF. The CDR3 nucleotides read TGCAGTGCTAGTGATGCCGCCGGGGGGAACACTGAAGCTTTCTTT. V and J are TRBV20-1 and TRBJ1-1, with D possibly TRBD1 on 5 matching bases. The V end lost 3 bases, the J end lost 1 base, and 15 bases lay between the germline ends. There are 15 residues in the CDR3. Germline values: CDR1 DFQATT, CDR2 SNEGSKA (reference sequence).

V is TRBV7-9 and J is TRBJ1-1, with D uncertain. Germline assignment: CDR1 SEHNR and CDR2 FQNEAQ (reference sequence). The ends were cut back, 0 bases at V and 5 bases at J, with 7 bases in the middle. The CDR3 is 13 amino acids. The chain's CDR3 is CASSLASTTEAFF. CDR3 nucleotide sequence: TGTGCCAGCAGCTTAGCGAGTACGACTGAAGCTTTCTTT.

CDR3 sequence (DNA): TGTGCCAGTACGGAGGCGGGTCAGCCCCAGCATTTT. Translating it yields CASTEAGQPQHF. J is TRBJ1-5 and V is TRBV19; D is uncertain. V was shortened by 7 bases and J by 6 bases, with 10 bases between the two germline ends. Germline V gene lookup returns CDR1 LNHDA and CDR2 SQIVND (reference sequence). The CDR3 consists of 12 residues.

The chain joins TRBV20-1 to TRBJ2-2, with unresolved D. Trimming pared 6 bases from V and 2 bases from J, leaving 10 bases between. Per the germline V gene, CDR1 is DFQATT and CDR2 is SNEGSKA (reference sequence). This CDR3 contains 13 residues. The CDR3 DNA is TGCAGTGCGAGCCCCACTAACACCGGGGAGCTGTTTTTT. Amino acid sequence: CSASPTNTGELFF.

This clonotype was seen ten or more times. This chain joins TRBV6-2 or TRBV6-3 and TRBJ2-5; D gene unclear. The germline gives CDR1 MNHEY, CDR2 SVGEGT. This CDR3 contains 12 residues. V lost 8 bases and J 1 base, leaving 8 bases between the germline ends. The CDR3 loop is CASADPQETQYF. The DNA for the CDR3 is TGTGCCAGCGCGGACCCCCAAGAGACCCAGTACTTC.

In this sample, this clonotype turned up many times. This chain connects TRBV15 to TRBJ2-5, with D possibly being TRBD1 (6 bases). This CDR3 spans 15 amino acids. Trimming took 1 base from V and 3 from J, leaving 12 bases between them. Germline loops: CDR1 LNHNV, CDR2 YYDKDF (reference sequence). The CDR3 protein is CATSRGGAGEETQYF. The DNA of the CDR3 is TGTGCCACCAGCAGAGGAGGCGCAGGGGAAGAGACCCAGTACTTC.

This clonotype was counted between two and nine times. The chain has TRBV5-4 and TRBJ1-1; a possible D gene is TRBD1 (6 bases). This CDR3 has 16 residues. Trimming cost V 2 bases and J 4 bases, with 18 bases left between them. The germline V gene has CDR1 SGHNT and CDR2 YYREEE (reference sequence). CDR3 nucleotides: TGTGCCAGCAGCTTAAATCCGGACAGATCTTCCACTGAAGCTTTCTTT. This codes for CASSLNPDRSSTEAFF.

The chain employs TRBV12-5 and TRBJ2-7; 11 nucleotides align to TRBD1. Unmatched junction bases numbered 8, after V lost 6 bases and J lost 4 bases. The germline V gene has CDR1 LGHNT and CDR2 FRNRAP. This CDR3 is 15 amino acids long. The CDR3 nucleotides read TGTGCTAGTGGGAGATCCGGGACAGGGGGTTACGAGCAGTACTTC. Its translation: CASGRSGTGGYEQYF.

The J gene is TRBJ2-4, the V gene TRBV20-1; D is perhaps TRBD1 (6 bases). The CDR3 loop spans 13 amino acids. The germline gives CDR1 DFQATT, CDR2 SNEGSKA (reference sequence). Trimming left V 1 base short and J 6 bases short, with 10 bases between. In nucleotides, the CDR3 is TGCAGTGCTAGAGCACGAGGGGGAAACATTCAGTACTTC. This codes for CSARARGGNIQYF.

This clonotype showed up many times. The chain combines TRBV5-6 with TRBJ2-7; no clear D gene. Trimming removed 0 bases at V and 1 base at J, with 8 bases between. CDR1 is SGHDT, CDR2 YYEEEE, per germline. The CDR3 is 14 residues long. The CDR3 loop reads CASSLGHPSYEQYF. In nucleotides, the CDR3 is TGTGCCAGCAGCTTGGGACACCCGTCCTACGAGCAGTACTTC. The variable domain in full, with the rest retrieved from reference TRBV5-6 and TRBJ2-7, is DAGVTQSPTHLIKTRGQQVTLRCSPKSGHDTVSWYQQALGQGPQFIFQYYEEEERQRGNFPDRFSGHQFPNYSSELNVNALLLGDSALYLCASSLGHPSYEQYFGPGTRLTVT.

This clonotype was observed a single time. The genes are TRBV6-1 and TRBJ2-2; 8 nucleotides line up with TRBD1. The germline gives CDR1 MNHNS, CDR2 SASEGT. J was trimmed by 7 bases and V by 5 bases; bases with no gene match: 12. The CDR3 extends over 16 amino acids. CDR3 sequence (DNA): TGTGCCAGCAGTAGGTTCCCCCAGGGGGCGATCGGGGAGCTGTTTTTT. Its translation is CASSRFPQGAIGELFF.

This clonotype appeared many times. The CDR3 protein is CSAGLPGNTIYF. As DNA, the CDR3 is TGCAGCGCGGGGCTTCCTGGAAACACCATATATTTT. V gene TRBV20-1 combines with J gene TRBJ1-3; D is possibly TRBD1 (5 bases). The germline V gene encodes CDR1 DFQATT and CDR2 SNEGSKA (reference sequence). The CDR3 runs 12 residues.

The rearrangement uses TRBV3-1 and TRBJ1-3; D is possibly TRBD1 (6 bases). Germline CDR1 LGHDT, CDR2 YNNKEL (reference sequence). This CDR3 is 14 amino acids long. V gave up 3 bases and J gave up 4 bases, with 10 bases separating them. This chain's CDR3 is CASSQGAAGNTIYF. CDR3 in DNA: TGTGCCAGCAGCCAGGGGGCGGCGGGAAACACCATATATTTT.

There are many counts of this clonotype. The genes are TRBV6-2 or TRBV6-3 and TRBJ2-7; no definite D call. V lost 2 bases to trimming and J lost 3 bases, with 17 bases between them. Germline CDR1 is MNHEY and CDR2 is SVGEGT. This CDR3 contains 16 residues. CDR3: CASSYPMDLPLYEQYF. In nucleotides, the CDR3 is TGTGCCAGCAGTTACCCCATGGACCTTCCTCTCTACGAGCAGTACTTC.